This T cell receptor (beta chain) was found in a study of cytomegalovirus exposure and HLA in healthy donors. The study's findings and limits: Specificity for CMV antigens was confirmed in vitro for a few of the CMV-associated chains. Reportedly, HLA-A and HLA-B alleles of most subjects were accurately predicted from TCR beta. As a later analysis revealed, most CMV-associated TCR beta chains appeared HLA-restricted.

It was with 60 Vbeta and 13 Jbeta primers that the PCR ran. TCRdb's table, derived via immunoSEQ multiplex PCR, lists solely in-frame clones and lacks some. This sample carries about 98,000 clones, 83% of them seen once, and the ten largest clones take approximately 2.4%. As concerns this clone: Its antigen is still unknown.

Donors showed nominal health when sampled, although they likely had unrecorded immune exposures. The sample was PBMCs. The TCR comes from a man between 40 and 49 years old in good health and CMV-seronegative.

The CDR3 DNA follows: TGCGCCAGCAGCCTGACACCCGAGGGGCCCCAGCATTTT. Protein sequence: CASSLTPEGPQHF. V usage is TRBV5-1 and J usage is TRBJ1-5, with D hard to call. The ends were cut back, 4 bases at V and 9 bases at J, with 14 bases in the middle. Germline CDR1 is SGHRS and CDR2 is YFSETQ. The CDR3 consists of 13 residues.